What follows are 6 T cell receptor beta chains derived from one specimen sequenced in a study of cytomegalovirus exposure and HLA in healthy donors. Primers: 60 Vbeta forward and 13 Jbeta reverse. TCRdb's table, derived via immunoSEQ multiplex PCR, lists solely in-frame clones and lacks some. This table has 130,000 to 150,000 clones, roughly 80% appearing once. The sequencing input was PBMCs. The source of these receptors is a woman aged 45-59 years in good health and CMV-seropositive.

The chain employs TRBV2 and TRBJ2-1; 13 bases line up with TRBD2. This CDR3 comprises 15 residues. The trim removed 5 bases at V and 6 bases at J, leaving 4 bases unmatched. Germline V lookup: CDR1 SNHLY, CDR2 FYNNEI. This CDR3 is CASSPGLAGLNEQFF. The CDR3 DNA is TGTGCCAGCAGTCCGGGACTAGCGGGACTCAATGAGCAGTTCTTC.

This rearrangement joins TRBV19 to TRBJ2-3; TRBD1 is a possible D gene (6 bases). This CDR3 comprises 18 residues. Germline V gene sequence: CDR1 LNHDA, CDR2 SQIVND (reference sequence). Trimming shortened V by 0 bases and J by 1 base, and 17 bases separated the two germline ends. The CDR3 sequence is CASSIEPGHLTRTDTQYF. The CDR3 nucleotides read TGTGCCAGTAGTATAGAACCGGGACACTTAACCCGCACAGATACGCAGTATTTT.

In regard to this clone: Distinct nucleotide sequences in the sample also encode this CDR3. The gene calls are TRBV2 and TRBJ2-3, with a weak D call TRBD2 (6 bases). Germline CDR1 SNHLY, CDR2 FYNNEI. This CDR3 comprises 14 residues. V dropped 3 bases and J dropped 4 bases, with 11 bases sitting between them. DNA for the CDR3: TGTGCCAGCAGTGATAGACTAGTACCAGATACGCAGTATTTT. This translates into CASSDRLVPDTQYF.

The chain is built from TRBV28 and TRBJ1-1; TRBD1 might be the D (5 bases). The V gene's germline CDR1 is MDHEN and CDR2 SYDVKM. The CDR3 has 15 amino acids. V was pared by 3 bases and J by 0 bases, with 11 bases between. For the CDR3, the DNA is TGTGCCAGCAGTTTGGGGGGGGTTATGAACACTGAAGCTTTCTTT. Translation: CASSLGGVMNTEAFF.

This clone was seen only once. This chain uses TRBV21-1 with TRBJ1-6; TRBD1 is taken as the D call from the table, unchecked against the DNA. TRBV21-1 is a pseudogene segment. The CDR3 consists of 14 residues. The CDR3 reads CASRNGQGYSPLHF. The CDR3 region has the DNA TGTGCCAGCAGGAATGGACAGGGATATTCACCCCTCCACTTT.

This sequence joins TRBV5-1 and TRBJ2-5; 7 nucleotides align to TRBD1. Per germline, CDR1 SGHRS and CDR2 YFSETQ. This CDR3 has 15 residues. J gave up 1 base and V 4 bases, and 7 bases lay outside the gene matches. The CDR3 here is CASSPARDSQETQYF. The CDR3 DNA sequence: TGCGCCAGCAGCCCCGCCCGGGACAGCCAAGAGACCCAGTACTTC.